The T cell receptor (beta chain) under discussion was sequenced for a study of blood T cell repertoires in COVID-19. As for the study in general: The cDNA or gDNA used as material had been derived from T cells, B-cell-depleted T cells, or PBMCs.

J lost 5 bases, V lost 8 bases, and 12 bases had no gene match. The CDR3 covers 15 residues. Germline CDR1 reads MDHEN; CDR2 reads SYDVKM. TCRdb keeps only in-frame clones here, not all; method: immunoSEQ multiplex PCR. The repertoire holds some 200,000 clones, with approximately 88% as singletons. The cohort comprised adults aged about 18 to 100 years residing in approximately 25 US areas. Clinical history as reported by participants underpinned cohort assignment. The receptor was derived from a young woman who had recovered from COVID-19. The chain employs TRBV28 and TRBJ2-3; 8 bases are shared with TRBD2. Sequencing used PBMCs or T cells enriched from blood (not recorded which). The CDR3 here is CASASGGLARDTQYF. The CDR3 DNA sequence: TGTGCCAGCGCAAGCGGGGGCCTTGCCAGAGATACGCAGTATTTT.